This T cell receptor beta chain was sequenced during a study of cytomegalovirus exposure and HLA in healthy donors. About the study: The roughly 100 million unique TCR beta sequences, from about 179 million T cells, were found by an earlier analysis. Regarding the study as a whole: Later work found most CMV-associated TCR beta chains apparently HLA-restricted. The study labeled 180 or so TCR beta chains cytomegalovirus-associated.

A remark on this clone: The antigen remains undetermined.

A multiplex PCR was run with 60 Vbeta primers and 13 Jbeta primers. Method: immunoSEQ multiplex PCR; TCRdb's copy keeps in-frame clones and lacks some. The table shows over 150,000 clones, with just under 75% occurring only once. The CDR3 runs 15 residues. The J segment lost 4 bases and the V segment lost 6 bases, leaving 4 bases of the junction unmatched. CDR1 MNHEY and CDR2 SVGAGI come from the germline V gene. Sequencing was performed on PBMCs. The TCR sequence derives from a man aged 25-45 years in good health and CMV-seropositive. The chain is built from TRBV6-5 and TRBJ2-3; 13 bases agree with TRBD2. For the CDR3, the DNA is TGTGCCAGCAGCCCGGGACTAGCGGGATCAGATACGCAGTATTTT. Protein: CASSPGLAGSDTQYF.